This paragraph reports one T cell receptor (beta chain). Its specificity is not known. Researchers made TCR cDNA using 5'RACE template switching, and this step added a universal primer site and UMIs. Each CDR3 protein gets one entry after TCRdb re-called the 5' RACE reads with MiXCR. Among some 350,000 distinct CDR3 sequences listed, roughly 8.7% were seen once. Germline V CDR1 and CDR2: SGHTA, FQGNSA. The CDR3 extends over 16 amino acids. Trimming took 3 bases from V and 2 from J; bases not matched to a gene: 3. This specimen comes from a study of T cells after yellow fever vaccination. Study-wide context: When fractions had low cell numbers, they were prepared with SMART-Seq v4 Ultra Low Input.

General study findings and limits: Although the secondary response was weaker, it peaked faster, at day 5 versus 15.

Source: PBMCs, taken on the day of the first yellow fever vaccination. V and J are TRBV7-2 and TRBJ2-4, with 11 bases aligning to TRBD2. The TCR was taken from a man younger than 35 who received the YFV17D yellow fever vaccine. The CDR3 DNA reads TGTGCCAGCAGCTTTAGCGGGGGGGCAACCAAAAACATTCAGTACTTC. Residues: CASSFSGGATKNIQYF.